A single TCR beta chain is shown here with its context. These data originate in a study of cytomegalovirus exposure and HLA in healthy donors. As for the study in general: An analysis done earlier identified almost 120 million unique TCR beta sequences from about 179 million T cells.

Although they were nominally healthy when sampled, donors likely had unrecorded immune exposures. PCR was performed using 60 Vbeta and 13 Jbeta primers. Here immunoSEQ multiplex PCR was the method, and the copy in TCRdb shows in-frame clones only, minus some. This table holds about 120,000 clones, around 78% found once. CDR1 GTSNPN and CDR2 SVGIG come from the germline V gene (reference sequence). The CDR3 runs 15 residues. V shed 4 bases and J 4 bases; nucleotides not matched to a gene: 8. The source material was PBMCs. This TCR came from a woman in her thirties in good health and CMV-seropositive. J is TRBJ2-1 and V is TRBV30; 9 bases map to TRBD2. The CDR3 loop is CAWIRGRGGYNEQFF. In DNA form, the CDR3 reads TGTGCCTGGATAAGGGGGCGGGGGGGTTACAATGAGCAGTTCTTC.